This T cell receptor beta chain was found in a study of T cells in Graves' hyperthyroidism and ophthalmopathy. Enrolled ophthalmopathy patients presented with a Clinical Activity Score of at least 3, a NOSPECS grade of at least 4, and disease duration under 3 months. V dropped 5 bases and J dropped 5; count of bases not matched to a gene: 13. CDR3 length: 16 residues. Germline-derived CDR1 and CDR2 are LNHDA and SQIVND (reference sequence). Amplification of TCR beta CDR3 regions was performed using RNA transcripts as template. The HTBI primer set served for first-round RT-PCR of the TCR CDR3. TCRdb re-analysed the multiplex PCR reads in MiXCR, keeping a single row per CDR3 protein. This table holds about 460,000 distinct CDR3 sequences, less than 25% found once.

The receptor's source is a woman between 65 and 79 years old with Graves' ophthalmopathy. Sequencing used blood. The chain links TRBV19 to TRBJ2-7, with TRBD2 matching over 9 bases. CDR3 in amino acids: CASSPIPGTSIHEQYF. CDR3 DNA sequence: TGTGCCAGTAGTCCGATCCCCGGGACTAGCATCCACGAGCAGTACTTC.